This T cell receptor beta chain was found in a study of T cells in Graves' hyperthyroidism and ophthalmopathy. The source material, RNA transcripts, was used to amplify TCR beta CDR3 regions. First-round RT-PCR targeting the TCR CDR3 was performed with the HTBI primer set. Each CDR3 protein gets one entry after TCRdb re-called the multiplex PCR reads with MiXCR. The table records some 490,000 distinct CDR3 sequences, around a fifth of them present only once. This clonotype has just a few counts. Germline V CDR1 and CDR2: SEHNR, FQNEAQ (reference sequence). The V gene lost 11 bases and the J gene lost 7 bases, with 20 bases spanning the gap. This CDR3 is built from 13 residues. Patients affected by ophthalmopathy presented a Clinical Activity Score of at least 3, a NOSPECS grade of at least 4, and disease duration below 3 months. Thyroid ultrasound, orbital computed tomography, clinical symptoms, and serum thyroxine and TRAb underpinned diagnoses.

The V and J genes are TRBV7-9 and TRBJ1-2, with D possibly being TRBD1 (6 bases). Sequenced material: blood. This TCR derives from a woman aged 70-85 years with Graves' ophthalmopathy. CDR3 loop: CAQEVLTGAGYTF. The CDR3 nucleotides are TGTGCCCAGGAGGTCTTGACAGGTGCTGGCTACACCTTC.